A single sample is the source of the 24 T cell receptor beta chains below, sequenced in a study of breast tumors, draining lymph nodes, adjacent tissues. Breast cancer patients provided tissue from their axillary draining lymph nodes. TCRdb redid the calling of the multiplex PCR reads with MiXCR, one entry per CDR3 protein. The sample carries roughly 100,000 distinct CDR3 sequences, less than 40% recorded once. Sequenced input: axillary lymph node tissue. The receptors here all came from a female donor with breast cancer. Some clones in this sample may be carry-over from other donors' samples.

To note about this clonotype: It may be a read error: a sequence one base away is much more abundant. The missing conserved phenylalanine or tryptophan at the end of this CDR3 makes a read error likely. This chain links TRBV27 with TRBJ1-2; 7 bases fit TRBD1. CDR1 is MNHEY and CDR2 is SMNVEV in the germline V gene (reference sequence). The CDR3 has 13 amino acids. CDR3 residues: CDIHRGLDYGYTL. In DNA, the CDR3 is TGTGACATCCACAGGGGACTCGACTATGGCTACACCCTC.

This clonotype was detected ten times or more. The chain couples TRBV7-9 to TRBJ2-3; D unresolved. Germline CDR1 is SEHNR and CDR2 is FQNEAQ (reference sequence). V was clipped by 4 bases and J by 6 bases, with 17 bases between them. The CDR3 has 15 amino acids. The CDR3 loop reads CASSSPSSPRDTQYF. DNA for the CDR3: TGTGCCAGCAGCTCCCCATCGTCACCAAGGGATACGCAGTATTTT.

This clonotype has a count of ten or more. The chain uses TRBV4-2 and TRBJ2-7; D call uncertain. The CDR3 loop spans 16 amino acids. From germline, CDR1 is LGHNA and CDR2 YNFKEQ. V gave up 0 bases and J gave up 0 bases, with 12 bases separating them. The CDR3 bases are TGTGCCAGCAGCCAAGATCCTGGGGAACCCTCCTACGAGCAGTACTTC. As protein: CASSQDPGEPSYEQYF.

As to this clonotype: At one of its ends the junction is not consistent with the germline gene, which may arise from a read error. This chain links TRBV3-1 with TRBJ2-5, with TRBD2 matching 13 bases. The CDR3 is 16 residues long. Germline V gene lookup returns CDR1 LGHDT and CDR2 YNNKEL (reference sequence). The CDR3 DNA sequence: TGTCCCAGCAGCCGAGGACTAGCGGGGGCCAAAGAGACCCAGTACTTC. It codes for CPSSRGLAGAKETQYF.

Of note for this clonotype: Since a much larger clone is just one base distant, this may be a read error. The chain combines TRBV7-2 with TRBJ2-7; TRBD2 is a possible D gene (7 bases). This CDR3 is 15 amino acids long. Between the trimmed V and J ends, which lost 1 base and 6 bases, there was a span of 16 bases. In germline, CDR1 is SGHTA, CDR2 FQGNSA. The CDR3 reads CASSLEGGTRREQYF. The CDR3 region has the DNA TGTGCCAGCAGCTTAGAGGGGGGGACCCGGCGCGAGCAGTACTTC.

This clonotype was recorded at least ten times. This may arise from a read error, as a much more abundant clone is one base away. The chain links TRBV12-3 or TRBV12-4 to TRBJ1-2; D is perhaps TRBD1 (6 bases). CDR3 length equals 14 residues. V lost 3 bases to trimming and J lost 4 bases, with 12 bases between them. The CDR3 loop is CASSFVARGYGYTF. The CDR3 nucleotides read TGTGCCAGCAGTTTCGTCGCCAGGGGCTATGGCTACACCTTC.

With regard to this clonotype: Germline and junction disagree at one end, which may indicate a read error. The CDR3 region has the DNA TGTGCCACCAGTGTGAGTCCGAACACCGGGGAGCTGCTTTTT. This gives the protein CATSVSPNTGELLF. This chain uses TRBV27 with TRBJ2-2; weak D call: TRBD2 (5 bases). This CDR3 region has 14 residues. Germline V gene lookup returns CDR1 MNHEY and CDR2 SMNVEV (reference sequence).

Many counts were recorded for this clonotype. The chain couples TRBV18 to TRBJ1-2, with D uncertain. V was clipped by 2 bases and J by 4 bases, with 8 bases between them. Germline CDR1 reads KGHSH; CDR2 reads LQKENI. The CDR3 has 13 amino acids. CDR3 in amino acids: CASSPGSLYGYTF. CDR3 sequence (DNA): TGTGCCAGCTCACCAGGCAGCCTCTATGGCTACACCTTC.

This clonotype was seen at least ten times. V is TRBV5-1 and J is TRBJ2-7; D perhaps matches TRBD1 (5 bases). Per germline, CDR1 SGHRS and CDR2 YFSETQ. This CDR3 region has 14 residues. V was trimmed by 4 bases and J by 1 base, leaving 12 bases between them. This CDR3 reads CASSRGPGSYEQYF. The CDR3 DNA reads TGCGCCAGCAGCAGGGGCCCAGGATCCTACGAGCAGTACTTC. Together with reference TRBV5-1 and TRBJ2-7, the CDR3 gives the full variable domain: KAGVTQTPRYLIKTRGQQVTLSCSPISGHRSVSWYQQTPGQGLQFLFEYFSETQRNKGNFPGRFSGRQFSNSRSEMNVSTLELGDSALYLCASSRGPGSYEQYFGPGTRLTVT.

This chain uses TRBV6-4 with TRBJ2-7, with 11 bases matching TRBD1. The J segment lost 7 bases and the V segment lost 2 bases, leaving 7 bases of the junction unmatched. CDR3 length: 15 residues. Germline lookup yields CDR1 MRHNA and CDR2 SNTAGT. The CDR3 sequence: CASSDPGQGACEQYF. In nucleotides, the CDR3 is TGTGCCAGCAGTGACCCTGGACAGGGGGCTTGTGAGCAGTACTTC.

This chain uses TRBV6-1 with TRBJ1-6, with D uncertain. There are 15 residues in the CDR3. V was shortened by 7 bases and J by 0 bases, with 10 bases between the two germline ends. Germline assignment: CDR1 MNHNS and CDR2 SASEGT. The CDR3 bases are TGTGCCAGCACACCCCTAAGCTCCTATAATTCACCCCTCCACTTT. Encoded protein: CASTPLSSYNSPLHF.

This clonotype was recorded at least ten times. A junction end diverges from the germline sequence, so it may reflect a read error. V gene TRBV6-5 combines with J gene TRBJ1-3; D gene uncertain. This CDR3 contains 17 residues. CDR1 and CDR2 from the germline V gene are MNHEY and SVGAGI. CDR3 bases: TGTGCCAGCAGTCACTCGATTTTGACCGTCTCTGGAAACACCATATATTTT. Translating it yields CASSHSILTVSGNTIYF.

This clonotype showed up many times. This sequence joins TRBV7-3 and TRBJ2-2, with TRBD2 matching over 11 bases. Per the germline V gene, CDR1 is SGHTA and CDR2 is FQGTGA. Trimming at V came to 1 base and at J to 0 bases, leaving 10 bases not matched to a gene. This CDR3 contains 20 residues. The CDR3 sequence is CASSLMGPSGGRTNTGELFF. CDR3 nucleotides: TGTGCCAGCAGCTTAATGGGGCCTAGCGGGGGGCGGACGAACACCGGGGAGCTGTTTTTT. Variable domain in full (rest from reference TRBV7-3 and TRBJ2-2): GAGVSQTPSNKVTEKGKYVELRCDPISGHTALYWYRQSLGQGPEFLIYFQGTGAADDSGLPNDRFFAVRPEGSVSTLKIQRTERGDSAVYLCASSLMGPSGGRTNTGELFFGEGSRLTVL.

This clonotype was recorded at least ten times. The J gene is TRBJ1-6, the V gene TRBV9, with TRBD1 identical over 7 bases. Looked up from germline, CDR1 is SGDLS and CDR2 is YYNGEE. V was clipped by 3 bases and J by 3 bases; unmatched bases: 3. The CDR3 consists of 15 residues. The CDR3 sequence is CASSARDSYNSPLHF. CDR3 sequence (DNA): TGTGCCAGCAGCGCCCGGGACAGCTATAATTCACCCCTCCACTTT.

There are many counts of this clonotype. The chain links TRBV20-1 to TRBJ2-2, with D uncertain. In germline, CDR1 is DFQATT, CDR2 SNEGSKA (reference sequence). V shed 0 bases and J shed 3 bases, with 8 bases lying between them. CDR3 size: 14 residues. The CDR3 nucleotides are TGCAGTGCTAGAGATTACTACCACACCGGGGAGCTGTTTTTT. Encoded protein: CSARDYYHTGELFF.

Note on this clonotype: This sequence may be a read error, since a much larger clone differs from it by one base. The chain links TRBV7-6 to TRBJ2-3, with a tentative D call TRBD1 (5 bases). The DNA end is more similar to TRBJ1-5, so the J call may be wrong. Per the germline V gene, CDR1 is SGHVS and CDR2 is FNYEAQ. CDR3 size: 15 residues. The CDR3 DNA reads TGTGCCAGCAGCCCAGCGGGGGGGTCCGGGGATACGCAGCATTTT. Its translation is CASSPAGGSGDTQHF.

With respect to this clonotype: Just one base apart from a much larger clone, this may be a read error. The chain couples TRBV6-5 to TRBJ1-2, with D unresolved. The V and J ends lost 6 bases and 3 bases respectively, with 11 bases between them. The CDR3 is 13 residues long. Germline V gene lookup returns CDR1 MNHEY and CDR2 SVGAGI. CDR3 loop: CASSPNIYYGYTF. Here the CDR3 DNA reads TGTGCCAGCAGCCCAAATATTTACTATGGCTACACCTTC.

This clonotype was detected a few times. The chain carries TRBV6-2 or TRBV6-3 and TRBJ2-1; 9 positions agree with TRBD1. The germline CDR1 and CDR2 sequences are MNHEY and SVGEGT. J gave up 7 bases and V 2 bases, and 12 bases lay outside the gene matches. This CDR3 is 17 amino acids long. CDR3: CASSYREQGAPGNEQFF. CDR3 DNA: TGTGCCAGCAGTTACCGAGAACAGGGGGCCCCGGGAAATGAGCAGTTCTTC.

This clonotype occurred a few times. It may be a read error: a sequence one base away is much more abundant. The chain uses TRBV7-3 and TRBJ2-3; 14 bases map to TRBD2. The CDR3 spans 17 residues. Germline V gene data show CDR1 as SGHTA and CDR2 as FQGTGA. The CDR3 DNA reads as TGTGCCAGCAGCCCCAATGGGGGACTAGCGGGAGTAGATCCGCAGTATTTT. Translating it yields CASSPNGGLAGVDPQYF.

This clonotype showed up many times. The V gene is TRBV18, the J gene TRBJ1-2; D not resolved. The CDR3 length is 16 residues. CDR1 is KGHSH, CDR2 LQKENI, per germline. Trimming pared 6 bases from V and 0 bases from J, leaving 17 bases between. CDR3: CASSQPRAIPNYGYTF. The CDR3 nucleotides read TGTGCCAGCTCTCAACCACGGGCAATACCTAACTATGGCTACACCTTC.

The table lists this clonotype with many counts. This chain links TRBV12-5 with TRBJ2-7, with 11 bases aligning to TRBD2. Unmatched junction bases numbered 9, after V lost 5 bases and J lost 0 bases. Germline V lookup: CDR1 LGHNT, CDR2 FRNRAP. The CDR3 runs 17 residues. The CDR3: CASGTGLAGSSSYEQYF. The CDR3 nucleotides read TGTGCTAGTGGTACCGGACTAGCGGGTTCTAGCTCCTACGAGCAGTACTTC.

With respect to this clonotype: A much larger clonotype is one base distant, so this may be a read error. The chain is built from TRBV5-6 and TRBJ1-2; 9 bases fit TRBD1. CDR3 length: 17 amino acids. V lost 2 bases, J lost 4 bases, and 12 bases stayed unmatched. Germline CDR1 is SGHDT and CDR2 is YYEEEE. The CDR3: CASSLGLPQGAIYGYTF. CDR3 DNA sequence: TGTGCCAGCAGCTTAGGTCTCCCACAGGGGGCGATCTATGGCTACACCTTC. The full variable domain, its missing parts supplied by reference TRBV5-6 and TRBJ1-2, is DAGVTQSPTHLIKTRGQQVTLRCSPKSGHDTVSWYQQALGQGPQFIFQYYEEEERQRGNFPDRFSGHQFPNYSSELNVNALLLGDSALYLCASSLGLPQGAIYGYTFGSGTRLTVV.

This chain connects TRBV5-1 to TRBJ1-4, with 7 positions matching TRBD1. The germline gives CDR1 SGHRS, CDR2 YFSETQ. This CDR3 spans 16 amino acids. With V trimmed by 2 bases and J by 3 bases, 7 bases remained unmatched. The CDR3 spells CASSFKTGKANEKLFF. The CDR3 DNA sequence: TGCGCCAGCAGCTTCAAGACAGGGAAAGCTAATGAAAAACTGTTTTTT.

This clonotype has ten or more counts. In DNA, the CDR3 is TGTGCCAGCTCACCACCGACTCATCAAGAGACCCAGTACTTC. Its protein is CASSPPTHQETQYF. The chain uses TRBV18 and TRBJ2-5; D is undetermined. Deletions cut 0 bases from V and 2 bases from J, with 7 bases between. Germline lookup yields CDR1 KGHSH and CDR2 LQKENI. There are 14 residues in the CDR3.